This entry concerns a single T cell receptor (beta chain). What it binds is unknown. The data were taken from a study of cytomegalovirus exposure and HLA in healthy donors. Study observations and caveats: In a later analysis, at a false discovery rate of 0.05, 16,951 TCR beta sequences were associated with HLA alleles. A later analysis linked a missense variant in DCLRE1C to the trimming of TCR beta V and J genes. Analysis performed later showed TCR beta chains linked to HLA being more clonally expanded than equally common others.

The PCR employed 60 Vbeta primers together with 13 Jbeta primers. The table came from immunoSEQ multiplex PCR; TCRdb's copy has only in-frame clones and leaves some out. The data show 150,000 to 200,000 clones, roughly nine tenths seen once. The CDR3 has 17 residues. The V gene lost 4 bases and the J gene lost 2 bases, with 20 bases spanning the gap. Germline CDR1 MNHNS, CDR2 SASEGT. The sample comprised PBMCs. The chain combines TRBV6-1 with TRBJ2-5, with D perhaps TRBD1 (6 bases). The sequence derives from a boy younger than 10 in good health and CMV-seronegative. In DNA, the CDR3 is TGTGCCAGCAGTGCCCCAATTGGGGGCGCCGGACAAGAGACCCAGTACTTC. Translating gives CASSAPIGGAGQETQYF.